The 15 T cell receptor beta chains below come from one sample, sequenced in a study of blood T cells in healthy people across ages. Through a sample-barcoded 5' primer and a J-beta primer mix, a second PCR was run for roughly 6 to 12 cycles. Each CDR3 protein is one row after TCRdb ran MiXCR on the 5' RACE reads. The repertoire consists of 850,000 to 1,000,000 distinct CDR3 sequences, with roughly 43% occurring once and the leading ten covering 13%. Sequencing was performed on blood. These receptors came from a man aged 25 to 45 in good health.

The chain links TRBV24-1 to TRBJ2-3; TRBD2 aligns across 8 bases. CDR1 is KGHDR and CDR2 is SFDVKD in the germline V gene. J was trimmed by 0 bases and V by 2 bases; bases with no gene match: 9. The CDR3 is made up of 18 amino acids. The DNA of the CDR3 is TGTGCCACCAGTGATTGGGAAAGCGGGGGCCTTAGCACAGATACGCAGTATTTT. Its protein is CATSDWESGGLSTDTQYF.

This clonotype was observed a few times. As DNA, the CDR3 is TGTGCCAGCAGCCACTTCAGCAGGGGAAACACCGGGGAGCTGTTTTTT. It yields the protein CASSHFSRGNTGELFF. This rearrangement joins TRBV3-1 to TRBJ2-2; tentatively, D is TRBD1 (6 bases). Looked up from germline, CDR1 is LGHDT and CDR2 is YNNKEL (reference sequence). V was clipped by 3 bases and J by 2 bases, with 13 bases between them. This CDR3 spans 16 amino acids.

Turning to this clonotype: At one end, the junction sequence differs from germline, possibly due to a read error. The rearrangement joins TRBV28 to TRBJ2-1; 10 nucleotides align to TRBD1. The CDR3 extends over 16 amino acids. CDR1 and CDR2 (germline): MDHEN, SYDVKM. CDR3 sequence: CAGSSLGDRGHNEQFF. In DNA form, the CDR3 reads TGTGCCGGCAGTAGCTTAGGGGACAGGGGACACAATGAGCAGTTCTTC.

The chain has TRBV28 and TRBJ2-5; 8 bases map to TRBD1. Judging by the DNA end, TRBJ2-7 fits better; the J call may be wrong. From germline, CDR1 is MDHEN and CDR2 SYDVKM. This CDR3 has 15 residues. The CDR3 here is CASSQTGTGNYEQYF. The CDR3 DNA reads as TGTGCCAGCAGTCAGACCGGGACAGGTAACTACGAGCAGTACTTC.

This chain uses TRBV5-1 with TRBJ2-7; D possibly corresponds to TRBD2 (5 bases). V was pared by 7 bases and J by 1 base, with 12 bases between. Germline assignment: CDR1 SGHRS and CDR2 YFSETQ. This CDR3 contains 13 residues. The CDR3 bases are TGCGCCAGCGGTTCGGACTCATCCTACGAGCAGTACTTC. This sequence encodes CASGSDSSYEQYF.

Points on this clonotype: With a much larger clone just one base away, this may be a read error. The V and J genes are TRBV10-3 and TRBJ2-1; 10 nucleotides match TRBD2. The tail of the sequence fits TRBJ2-7 better, so the J call may be wrong. The CDR3 consists of 15 residues. Germline CDR1 ENHRY, CDR2 SYGVKD. CDR3 in amino acids: CAIRELAGSYNEQYF. The CDR3 DNA follows: TGTGCCATCAGGGAACTAGCGGGGAGCTACAATGAGCAGTACTTC.

This rearrangement joins TRBV30 to TRBJ1-2; 7 nucleotides match TRBD1. Germline CDR1 is GTSNPN and CDR2 is SVGIG (reference sequence). The CDR3 has 14 residues. Germline trimming cut 8 bases from V and 5 bases from J; bases unmatched to any gene: 14. CDR3 residues: CAHARDSPGYGYTF. The CDR3 bases are TGTGCCCACGCCCGGGACAGCCCTGGATATGGCTACACCTTC.

This clonotype has ten or more counts. The chain carries TRBV5-1 and TRBJ2-1; tentative D call: TRBD2 (6 bases). The V gene lost 4 bases and the J gene lost 6 bases, with 14 bases spanning the gap. The CDR3 spans 14 residues. Germline V gives CDR1 SGHRS, CDR2 YFSETQ. CDR3 in amino acids: CASSGLPGANEQFF. The CDR3 DNA follows: TGCGCCAGCAGCGGACTACCCGGGGCCAATGAGCAGTTCTTC. Full variable domain (rest looked up from reference TRBV5-1 and TRBJ2-1): KAGVTQTPRYLIKTRGQQVTLSCSPISGHRSVSWYQQTPGQGLQFLFEYFSETQRNKGNFPGRFSGRQFSNSRSEMNVSTLELGDSALYLCASSGLPGANEQFFGPGTRLTVL.

This clonotype came up a few times. This chain uses TRBV28 with TRBJ2-1, with D hard to call. Trimming removed 2 bases from V and 6 bases from J, with 17 bases in between. Germline lookup yields CDR1 MDHEN and CDR2 SYDVKM. CDR3 length: 16 amino acids. CDR3 loop: CASSLRHVSRGNEQFF. The CDR3 DNA reads TGTGCCAGCAGTTTACGCCATGTGAGCCGTGGCAATGAGCAGTTCTTC.

This clonotype was detected a few times. The CDR3 DNA follows: TGTGCCAGCAGCTTAGACCCAGGGGGGTATGGCTACACCTTC. Protein: CASSLDPGGYGYTF. The rearrangement uses TRBV7-6 and TRBJ1-2, with 7 nucleotides matching TRBD1. CDR1 and CDR2 from the germline V gene are SGHVS and FNYEAQ. The ends lost 1 base at V and 5 bases at J; junction bases unmatched: 4. This CDR3 region has 14 residues.

Only a few counts were recorded for this clonotype. CDR3 in DNA: TGTGCCAGCGGATTCTCCCGACAGGGCCGAGAGACCCAGTACTTC. Translated, it gives CASGFSRQGRETQYF. This sequence joins TRBV6-2 or TRBV6-3 and TRBJ2-5; 7 bases are a match to TRBD1. Germline CDR1 MNHEY, CDR2 SVGEGT. The V gene end was trimmed by 8 bases and the J gene end by 4 bases; junction bases not matched to a gene: 13. This CDR3 contains 15 residues.

The genes are TRBV7-8 and TRBJ2-1; D is perhaps TRBD1 or TRBD2 (5 bases each). Germline-derived CDR1 and CDR2 are SGHVS and FQNEAQ. Trimming stripped 5 bases from V and 2 bases from J, with 22 bases between. The CDR3 consists of 18 residues. CDR3 coding DNA: TGTGCCAGCAGCCTGCGGGTCGGGGCCTGGGAAGCCTACAATGAGCAGTTCTTC. This gives the protein CASSLRVGAWEAYNEQFF.

The rearrangement uses TRBV7-2 and TRBJ2-1; D is possibly TRBD1 or TRBD2 (5 bases each). Trimming took off 5 bases at V and 2 bases at J, with 22 bases between the two ends. This CDR3 is 18 amino acids long. CDR1 and CDR2 (germline): SGHTA, FQGNSA. CDR3: CASSQPTGRDRAYNEQFF. CDR3 sequence (DNA): TGTGCCAGCAGCCAGCCCACGGGACGAGACCGAGCCTACAATGAGCAGTTCTTC.

The sample holds one count of this clonotype. The chain combines TRBV6-2 or TRBV6-3 with TRBJ2-1; D perhaps matches TRBD2 (5 bases). V was trimmed by 2 bases and J by 10 bases, leaving 9 bases between them. CDR3 length: 12 residues. Germline V gives CDR1 MNHEY, CDR2 SVGEGT. The CDR3 sequence is CASSYRRSEQFF. CDR3 nucleotide sequence: TGTGCCAGCAGTTACAGGAGGTCAGAGCAGTTCTTC.

Details on this clonotype: This clone may be a read error of a much larger clone one base away. V usage is TRBV6-2 or TRBV6-3 and J usage is TRBJ1-2, with D unresolved. Trimming pared 2 bases from V and 6 bases from J, leaving 4 bases between. The germline gives CDR1 MNHEY, CDR2 SVGEGT. The CDR3 spans 11 residues. The CDR3 region has the DNA TGTGCCAGCAGTTACAAGGATGGCTACACCTTC. Amino acid sequence: CASSYKDGYTF.